This TCR beta chain stems from a study of T cell repertoires in cytomegalovirus infection. One entry per CDR3 protein results from TCRdb running MiXCR on the reads. The table has 480,000 or so distinct CDR3 sequences, 10% to 12% seen once; the top ten hold 9.5% to 13%. Turning to this clonotype: Antigen unknown.

Between the trimmed V and J ends, which lost 0 bases and 2 bases, there was a span of 16 bases. The V gene's germline CDR1 is SGHRS and CDR2 YFSETQ. The CDR3 spans 17 residues. Findings of the study overall: Predominance within the ex vivo response was attributable to HLA-C-restricted CMV-specific TCR beta clonotypes.

The specimen was PBMCs. V is TRBV5-1 and J is TRBJ2-3, with D possibly TRBD1 on 5 matching bases. The receptor comes from a human donor in good health (CMV status not recorded). Some clones in this sample may be carry-over from other donors' samples. The CDR3 nucleotides read TGCGCCAGCAGCTTGGCCGGGCTGACAGCATACACAGATACGCAGTATTTT. Translation: CASSLAGLTAYTDTQYF.